This passage covers 22 T cell receptor beta chains from one sample sequenced in a study of T-cell reconstitution after alpha-beta-depleted transplantation in children. During its preparation, the TCRbeta library received unique molecular identifiers. One entry per CDR3 protein, called by TCRdb with MiXCR from the PCR reads. The sample shows 900,000 or so distinct CDR3 sequences, about 15% of them seen only once. The sample consisted of PBMCs, mostly from graft donor cells, taken 360 days after TCRalphabeta/CD19-depleted stem cell transplant. The receptor source for this set is a male patient aged 5 to 17 who had a stem cell transplant for acute lymphoblastic leukemia, so the T cells may come from the graft donor.

The chain employs TRBV29-1 and TRBJ2-6, with no clear D. Germline lookup yields CDR1 SQVTM and CDR2 ANQGSEA. Trimming pared 2 bases from V and 1 base from J, leaving 6 bases between. The CDR3 sequence is 14 residues long. CDR3 region: CSVERVSGANVLTF. CDR3 sequence (DNA): TGCAGCGTTGAAAGGGTATCTGGGGCCAACGTCCTGACTTTC. Looking up the rest from reference TRBV29-1 and TRBJ2-6 gives the full variable domain: SAVISQKPSRDICQRGTSLTIQCQVDSQVTMMFWYRQQPGQSLTLIATANQGSEATYESGFVIDKFPISRPNLTFSTLTVSNMSPEDSSIYLCSVERVSGANVLTFGAGSRLTVL.

The sample holds a few counts of this clonotype. The chain carries TRBV9 and TRBJ2-1; D is unresolved. Germline V gives CDR1 SGDLS, CDR2 YYNGEE. The CDR3 contains 15 residues. The V and J ends lost 1 base and 4 bases respectively, with 12 bases between them. The CDR3 protein is CASSVSPDPYNEQFF. The CDR3 nucleotides read TGTGCCAGCAGCGTAAGTCCAGACCCTTACAATGAGCAGTTCTTC.

V is TRBV7-3 and J is TRBJ2-2; a weak D match, TRBD2 (6 bases). The germline V and J ends were trimmed by 5 bases and 1 base, with 17 bases remaining between them. CDR3 length equals 17 residues. CDR1 is SGHTA and CDR2 is FQGTGA in the germline V gene. CDR3 residues: CASSVDSGRMNTGELFF. CDR3 DNA: TGTGCCAGCAGCGTAGATTCCGGGAGAATGAACACCGGGGAGCTGTTTTTT.

CDR3 DNA: TGCGCCAGCAGCTTGTTACCAGCTTATGGCTACACCTTC. Translated: CASSLLPAYGYTF. V usage is TRBV5-1 and J usage is TRBJ1-2; D is unresolved. This CDR3 contains 13 residues. Trimming took off 1 base at V and 5 bases at J, with 9 bases between the two ends. Germline CDR1 SGHRS, CDR2 YFSETQ.

The sample holds a few counts of this clonotype. This sequence joins TRBV5-1 and TRBJ2-7, with D possibly matching TRBD1 (7 bases). The germline gives CDR1 SGHRS, CDR2 YFSETQ. The CDR3 is made up of 16 amino acids. The V end was cut by 7 bases, the J end by 3 bases, with 23 bases between. CDR3 amino acids: CASRPRGATRIYEQYF. CDR3 bases: TGCGCCAGCCGGCCCAGGGGGGCCACCCGAATCTACGAGCAGTACTTC.

The sample holds many counts of this clonotype. The rearrangement links TRBV12-3 or TRBV12-4 to TRBJ1-2; D is uncertain. V was pared by 6 bases and J by 0 bases, with 11 bases between. The CDR3 has 14 residues. CDR3 sequence: CASSLGGTNYGYTF. The CDR3 nucleotides read TGTGCCAGCAGCTTGGGAGGGACTAACTATGGCTACACCTTC.

This chain uses TRBV12-3 or TRBV12-4 with TRBJ2-3, with TRBD1 matching 7 bases. The CDR3 has 13 residues. V lost 5 bases to trimming and J lost 9 bases; unmatched junction nucleotides: 8. CDR3: CASSQSGGSTQYF. Here the CDR3 DNA reads TGTGCCAGCAGTCAGTCAGGGGGATCCACGCAGTATTTT.

This clonotype was detected once. The rearrangement links TRBV5-1 to TRBJ1-5; no clear D. Trimming shortened V by 4 bases and J by 0 bases, and 11 bases separated the two germline ends. CDR3 length: 15 residues. Germline V gene data show CDR1 as SGHRS and CDR2 as YFSETQ. The CDR3 DNA reads as TGCGCCAGCAGCGTTTCACCCGATAGCAATCAGCCCCAGCATTTT. Translating gives CASSVSPDSNQPQHF.

This chain joins TRBV5-1 and TRBJ2-7, with D perhaps given as TRBD1 or TRBD2 (5 bases each). CDR1 and CDR2 (germline): SGHRS, YFSETQ. The length of the CDR3 is 20 residues. Trimming cost V 2 bases and J 3 bases, with 30 bases left between them. The CDR3 loop reads CASSFRTQDYPGTLHYEQYF. The DNA of the CDR3 is TGCGCCAGCAGCTTCCGAACTCAAGACTACCCCGGGACGCTACACTACGAGCAGTACTTC.

This clonotype was counted between two and nine times. The genes are TRBV6-1 and TRBJ1-6; D is undetermined. Looked up from germline, CDR1 is MNHNS and CDR2 is SASEGT. Trimming stripped 6 bases from V and 9 bases from J, with 18 bases between. The CDR3 is made up of 15 amino acids. CDR3 in DNA: TGTGCCAGCAGACCCGACGGGATACTCCTTTCACCCCTCCACTTT. It is translated as CASRPDGILLSPLHF.

The chain couples TRBV5-1 to TRBJ2-2; D unresolved. V dropped 7 bases and J dropped 2 bases, with 15 bases sitting between them. Germline V lookup: CDR1 SGHRS, CDR2 YFSETQ. The CDR3 has 15 residues. The CDR3, as DNA: TGCGCCAGCTATTACGGACCCACTAACACCGGGGAGCTGTTTTTT. Encoded protein: CASYYGPTNTGELFF.

In its sample, this clonotype was seen a few times. The V call is TRBV6-5, the J call TRBJ1-1, with 9 bases aligning to TRBD1. Germline CDR1 MNHEY, CDR2 SVGAGI. The CDR3 extends over 13 amino acids. The ends lost 0 bases at V and 10 bases at J; junction bases unmatched: 3. CDR3 in amino acids: CASSYSRDRAAFF. CDR3 DNA: TGTGCCAGCAGTTACTCCAGGGACAGGGCAGCTTTCTTT.

This clonotype was detected only a few times. The genes are TRBV5-4 and TRBJ2-5; tentatively, D is TRBD2 (6 bases). Germline values: CDR1 SGHNT, CDR2 YYREEE (reference sequence). V lost 5 bases and J lost 5, with 16 bases in between. The CDR3 contains 14 residues. The DNA of the CDR3 is TGTGCCAGCAGACACGGGACTTCACTTGAGACCCAGTACTTC. It codes for CASRHGTSLETQYF.

The chain couples TRBV7-8 to TRBJ2-3, with 7 bases that match TRBD1. The V gene end was trimmed by 5 bases and the J gene end by 2 bases; junction bases not matched to a gene: 16. The CDR3 covers 18 residues. Germline assignment: CDR1 SGHVS and CDR2 FQNEAQ. The CDR3 loop is CASSRPRLGTDYTDTQYF. The DNA of the CDR3 is TGTGCCAGCAGCCGTCCTAGGCTTGGGACAGACTACACAGATACGCAGTATTTT.

Only a few counts were recorded for this clonotype. V gene TRBV24-1 combines with J gene TRBJ2-1; D may be TRBD1 (6 bases). There are 16 residues in the CDR3. Per the germline V gene, CDR1 is KGHDR and CDR2 is SFDVKD. V was clipped by 3 bases and J by 0 bases, with 11 bases between them. CDR3 DNA sequence: TGTGCCACCAGTGATCCGAGGGGGAACTCCTACAATGAGCAGTTCTTC. Translated, it gives CATSDPRGNSYNEQFF.

The V gene is TRBV20-1, the J gene TRBJ2-3; weak D call: TRBD1 (5 bases). Germline V gives CDR1 DFQATT, CDR2 SNEGSKA (reference sequence). Between the trimmed V and J ends, which lost 6 bases and 3 bases, there was a span of 25 bases. The CDR3 spans 17 residues. The CDR3 protein is CSASPPLTTAQTDTQYF. The CDR3 DNA sequence: TGCAGTGCCTCACCACCTCTTACGACAGCCCAGACAGATACGCAGTATTTT.

The V and J genes are TRBV10-3 and TRBJ2-3, with TRBD2 identical over 12 bases. The CDR3 contains 19 residues. Per germline, CDR1 ENHRY and CDR2 SYGVKD. The J segment lost 5 bases and the V segment lost 0 bases, leaving 12 bases of the junction unmatched. This CDR3 reads CAISESQIMTSGRRDTQYF. The CDR3 DNA is TGTGCCATCAGTGAGTCCCAGATTATGACTAGCGGGAGAAGAGATACGCAGTATTTT.

The chain links TRBV6-1 to TRBJ1-2, with 7 bases lining up with TRBD1. Looked up from germline, CDR1 is MNHNS and CDR2 is SASEGT. Trimming at V came to 7 bases and at J to 8 bases, leaving 16 bases not matched to a gene. The length of the CDR3 is 15 residues. CDR3 DNA: TGTGCCAGCATCCAGGCGAACAGGGGAGGGCTAGGCTACACCTTC. This sequence encodes CASIQANRGGLGYTF.

This clonotype showed up many times. The chain carries TRBV6-5 and TRBJ2-7; tentative D call: TRBD2 (6 bases). The V and J ends lost 0 bases and 3 bases respectively, with 15 bases between them. CDR1 is MNHEY, CDR2 SVGAGI, per germline. This CDR3 has 16 residues. The DNA of the CDR3 is TGTGCCAGCAGTTACTCGATTGCTAGCGACTTCTACGAGCAGTACTTC. Protein: CASSYSIASDFYEQYF.

The gene calls are TRBV19 and TRBJ2-2; tentatively, D is TRBD1 (6 bases). Germline-derived CDR1 and CDR2 are LNHDA and SQIVND (reference sequence). The germline V and J ends were trimmed by 8 bases and 5 bases, with 18 bases remaining between them. The CDR3 contains 15 residues. This CDR3 reads CASLKQGWGTGELFF. CDR3 nucleotide sequence: TGTGCCAGTCTTAAACAGGGATGGGGAACCGGGGAGCTGTTTTTT.

This clonotype was detected only a few times. V is TRBV6-6 and J is TRBJ2-5; D possibly corresponds to TRBD2 (5 bases). CDR1 is MNHNY, CDR2 SVGAGI, per germline (reference sequence). This CDR3 has 12 amino acids. Trimming took off 6 bases at V and 10 bases at J, with 15 bases between the two ends. The CDR3, as DNA: TGTGCCAGCAGGAGGACTGACGTGGACCAGTACTTC. Protein sequence: CASRRTDVDQYF.

The chain joins TRBV10-3 to TRBJ2-2, with D unclear. Germline V CDR1 and CDR2: ENHRY, SYGVKD. Trimming pared 3 bases from V and 4 bases from J, leaving 9 bases between. There are 14 residues in the CDR3. The DNA for the CDR3 is TGTGCCATCAGTGACGGCGCCAGCACCGGGGAGCTGTTTTTT. As protein: CAISDGASTGELFF.